What follows describes a single TCR beta chain. The sample originates from a study of blood T cell repertoires in COVID-19. Generated by immunoSEQ multiplex PCR, the TCRdb table keeps only in-frame clones and is missing some. The data contain 300,000 to 400,000 clones, approximately 86% of them singletons. Participant age was about 18 to 89 years, and participants resided in fewer than 25 US areas. The sample consisted of PBMCs or T cells enriched from blood (not recorded which). The TCR was taken from a woman in her 40s with acute COVID-19.

CDR3 region: CASGQVILAKNIQYF. DNA of the CDR3: TGTGCCAGCGGGCAAGTTATACTAGCCAAAAACATTCAGTACTTC. The rearrangement uses TRBV27 and TRBJ2-4; D gene unclear. This CDR3 is 15 amino acids long. Germline V gene data show CDR1 as MNHEY and CDR2 as SMNVEV (reference sequence). The V and J ends lost 8 bases and 0 bases respectively, with 14 bases between them.